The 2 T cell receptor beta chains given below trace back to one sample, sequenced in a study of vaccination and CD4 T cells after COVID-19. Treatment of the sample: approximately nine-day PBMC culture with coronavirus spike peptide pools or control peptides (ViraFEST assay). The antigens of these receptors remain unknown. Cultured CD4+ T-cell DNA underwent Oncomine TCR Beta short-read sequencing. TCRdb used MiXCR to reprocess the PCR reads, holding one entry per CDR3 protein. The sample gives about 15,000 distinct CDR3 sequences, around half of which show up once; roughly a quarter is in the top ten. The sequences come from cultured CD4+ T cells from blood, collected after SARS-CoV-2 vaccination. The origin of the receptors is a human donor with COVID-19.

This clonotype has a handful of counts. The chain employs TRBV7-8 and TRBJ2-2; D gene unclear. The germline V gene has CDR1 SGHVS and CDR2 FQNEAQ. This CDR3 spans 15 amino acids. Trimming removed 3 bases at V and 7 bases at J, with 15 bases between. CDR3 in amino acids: CASSFSSAVGGELFF. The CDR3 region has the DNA TGTGCCAGCAGCTTTAGTTCAGCTGTTGGCGGGGAGCTGTTTTTT. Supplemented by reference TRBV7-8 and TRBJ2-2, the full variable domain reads GAGVSQSPRYKVAKRGQDVALRCDPISGHVSLFWYQQALGQGPEFLTYFQNEAQLDKSGLPSDRFFAERPEGSVSTLKIQRTQQEDSAVYLCASSFSSAVGGELFFGEGSRLTVL.

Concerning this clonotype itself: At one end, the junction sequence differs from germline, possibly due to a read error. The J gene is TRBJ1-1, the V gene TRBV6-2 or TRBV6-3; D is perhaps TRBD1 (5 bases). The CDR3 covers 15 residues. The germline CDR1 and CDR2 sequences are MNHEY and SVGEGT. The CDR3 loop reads CASSTGTTAVTEALF. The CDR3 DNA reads TGTGCCAGCAGTACCGGGACTACGGCGGTAACTGAAGCTCTCTTT.